The next 19 T cell receptor beta chains were all read from a single sample in a study of cytomegalovirus exposure and HLA in healthy donors. It was with 60 Vbeta and 13 Jbeta primers that the PCR ran. Only in-frame clones appear in the TCRdb table, and some are missing; sequencing was by immunoSEQ multiplex PCR. The sample yields more than 150,000 clones, 85% seen once. Source material: PBMCs. The receptors were gathered from a young woman in good health and CMV-seronegative.

The rearrangement uses TRBV7-8 and TRBJ1-5; D is unclear. V was shortened by 2 bases and J by 1 base, with 9 bases between the two germline ends. Germline V gives CDR1 SGHVS, CDR2 FQNEAQ. The CDR3 contains 15 residues. Written as DNA, the CDR3 is TGTGCCAGCAGCTTAACGACACAAAGCAATCAGCCCCAGCATTTT. It specifies CASSLTTQSNQPQHF.

The V call is TRBV5-4, the J call TRBJ1-2; 8 nucleotides agree with TRBD1. V trimming: 4 bases; J trimming: 3 bases; junction bases outside the gene matches: 8. The CDR3 consists of 15 residues. Germline V lookup: CDR1 SGHNT, CDR2 YYREEE (reference sequence). The CDR3 nucleotides are TGTGCCAGCAGCGAAGCAGGGGGCTCCTACTATGGCTACACCTTC. Its translation: CASSEAGGSYYGYTF.

The gene calls are TRBV4-3 and TRBJ2-5; possibly TRBD2 for D (6 bases). The J call may be in error: the DNA end matches TRBJ2-7 better. This CDR3 has 15 residues. Germline V gives CDR1 LGHNA, CDR2 YSLEER. The CDR3 sequence is CASSQERDSPYEQYF. The CDR3 region has the DNA TGCGCCAGCAGCCAAGAGAGGGACTCCCCCTACGAGCAGTACTTC.

The chain joins TRBV11-2 to TRBJ1-3, with 7 bases identical to TRBD1. The CDR3 is 17 amino acids. V was clipped by 5 bases and J by 0 bases; unmatched bases: 10. Germline CDR1 SGHAT, CDR2 FQNNGV. CDR3 coding DNA: TGTGCCAGCAGCCCGGGGGACAGTTGGTTCTCTGGAAACACCATATATTTT. This translates into CASSPGDSWFSGNTIYF. The variable domain in full, completed from reference TRBV11-2 and TRBJ1-3, reads EAGVAQSPRYKIIEKRQSVAFWCNPISGHATLYWYQQILGQGPKLLIQFQNNGVVDDSQLPKDRFSAERLKGVDSTLKIQPAKLEDSAVYLCASSPGDSWFSGNTIYFGEGSWLTVV.

The chain employs TRBV6-6 and TRBJ2-7; D ambiguous. V was pared by 2 bases and J by 9 bases, with 14 bases between. Germline values: CDR1 MNHNY, CDR2 SVGAGI (reference sequence). The CDR3 contains 13 residues. CDR3 in amino acids: CASSYVANYGQYF. CDR3 DNA sequence: TGTGCCAGCAGTTACGTCGCGAACTATGGGCAGTACTTC.

This clone appeared once. The J gene is TRBJ2-7, the V gene TRBV29-1, with TRBD1 matching 7 bases. After removal of 7 bases from V and 0 bases from J, the junction contained 6 bases not matched to a gene. In germline, CDR1 is SQVTM, CDR2 ANQGSEA. There are 13 residues in the CDR3. The CDR3 is CSAARGSSYEQYF. CDR3 coding DNA: TGCAGCGCTGCCAGGGGGAGCTCCTACGAGCAGTACTTC.

The J gene is TRBJ2-3, the V gene TRBV6-6; the D gene is possibly TRBD2 (6 bases). Trimming cost V 6 bases and J 7 bases, with 14 bases left between them. CDR1 is MNHNY and CDR2 is SVGAGI in the germline V gene (reference sequence). The CDR3 sequence is 13 residues long. The CDR3 spells CASSQTSSYTQYF. Written as DNA, the CDR3 is TGTGCCAGCAGCCAGACTAGTTCATATACGCAGTATTTT.

The gene calls are TRBV6-1 and TRBJ1-6; no reliable D call. Trimming removed 0 bases at V and 0 bases at J, with 9 bases between. CDR3 length: 17 amino acids. Germline V CDR1 and CDR2: MNHNS, SASEGT. The CDR3 DNA reads as TGTGCCAGCAGTGAAGCGGGGAGGGCCTCCTATAATTCACCCCTCCACTTT. Residues: CASSEAGRASYNSPLHF.

This chain links TRBV6-4 with TRBJ2-3; 8 bases fit TRBD2. The CDR3 consists of 15 residues. Germline V gives CDR1 MRHNA, CDR2 SNTAGT. J was trimmed by 0 bases and V by 3 bases; bases with no gene match: 2. The chain's CDR3 is CASSEGGRSTDTQYF. The CDR3 DNA reads TGTGCCAGCAGTGAAGGCGGGAGGAGCACAGATACGCAGTATTTT.

The gene calls are TRBV18 and TRBJ1-1, with a tentative D call TRBD1 (5 bases). CDR1 KGHSH and CDR2 LQKENI come from the germline V gene. The V end lost 6 bases, the J end lost 4 bases, and 18 bases lay between the germline ends. The CDR3 extends over 15 amino acids. CDR3 nucleotide sequence: TGTGCCAGCTCTCCTAATGTCGGGGGGGGCACTGAAGCTTTCTTT. Encoded protein: CASSPNVGGGTEAFF.

This clone was counted a few times. This rearrangement joins TRBV6-5 to TRBJ1-2; maybe TRBD1 (6 bases). The germline V gene encodes CDR1 MNHEY and CDR2 SVGAGI. CDR3 length: 15 residues. The germline V and J ends were trimmed by 6 bases and 4 bases, with 18 bases remaining between them. The chain's CDR3 is CASSNAVEGGYGYTF. The CDR3 region has the DNA TGTGCCAGCAGCAATGCGGTGGAAGGGGGCTATGGCTACACCTTC.

V gene TRBV28 combines with J gene TRBJ1-4; possible D gene TRBD1, 6 bases. Germline V gene lookup returns CDR1 MDHEN and CDR2 SYDVKM. The length of the CDR3 is 14 residues. V was pared by 4 bases and J by 7 bases, with 13 bases between. The CDR3 DNA follows: TGTGCCAGCAGTTCCGCCGCAGGGGTTGAAAAACTGTTTTTT. Its translation: CASSSAAGVEKLFF.

V usage is TRBV29-1 and J usage is TRBJ1-1; possibly TRBD1 for D (5 bases). CDR3 length: 12 amino acids. V was pared by 1 base and J by 8 bases, with 11 bases between. Per germline, CDR1 SQVTM and CDR2 ANQGSEA. The CDR3, as DNA: TGCAGCGTTGAAGGGGCTGGGGCAGAAGCTTTCTTT. Amino acid sequence: CSVEGAGAEAFF.

V gene TRBV16 combines with J gene TRBJ1-2; TRBD1 matches at 11 bases. This CDR3 has 16 amino acids. CDR1 KGHSY and CDR2 FQNENV come from the germline V gene. The ends lost 3 bases at V and 2 bases at J; junction bases unmatched: 5. The CDR3 coding sequence is TGTGCCAGCAGCCACCGGACAGGGGGCGAGAACTATGGCTACACCTTC. It encodes CASSHRTGGENYGYTF.

About this clone: At the DNA level, this CDR3 is encoded by other sequences in the same sample as well. The chain employs TRBV27 and TRBJ2-7; D not certain. V was clipped by 3 bases and J by 4 bases, with 10 bases between them. This CDR3 region has 13 residues. The germline gives CDR1 MNHEY, CDR2 SMNVEV (reference sequence). The DNA for the CDR3 is TGTGCCAGCAGTTTGTCGAGGTCTTACGAGCAGTACTTC. The encoded protein is CASSLSRSYEQYF.

The rearrangement joins TRBV20-1 to TRBJ1-2; D remains ambiguous. The germline V gene has CDR1 DFQATT and CDR2 SNEGSKA (reference sequence). V lost 4 bases and J 6 bases, leaving 3 bases between the germline ends. This CDR3 region has 9 residues. CDR3 DNA: TGCAGTGCTACGGATGGCTACACCTTC. Protein: CSATDGYTF.

The J gene is TRBJ2-5, the V gene TRBV9; D gene ambiguous. The CDR3 loop spans 14 amino acids. Per germline, CDR1 SGDLS and CDR2 YYNGEE. V lost 3 bases and J 5 bases, leaving 14 bases between the germline ends. The CDR3 DNA sequence: TGTGCCAGCAGCGCCCGACTGGTACCGGAGACCCAGTACTTC. It specifies CASSARLVPETQYF.

This clone was counted a single time. The CDR3 region has the DNA TGTGCCAGCAGTGGCTTTGGGGGCGCGAGGGGCTACACCTTC. This gives the protein CASSGFGGARGYTF. The chain uses TRBV28 and TRBJ1-2; D possibly corresponds to TRBD1 (6 bases). CDR1 and CDR2 from the germline V gene are MDHEN and SYDVKM. V was clipped by 5 bases and J by 8 bases, with 18 bases between them. The CDR3 sequence is 14 residues long.

The CDR3 loop is CASSADGPRVGYTF. The CDR3 DNA is TGTGCCAGCAGCGCCGACGGCCCCCGGGTGGGCTACACCTTC. The V gene is TRBV28, the J gene TRBJ1-2; D call uncertain. The CDR3 is 14 residues long. V was shortened by 6 bases and J by 8 bases, with 19 bases between the two germline ends. Germline V lookup: CDR1 MDHEN, CDR2 SYDVKM.